Listed below are T cell receptor beta chains from one sample, sequenced in a study of shared clonotypes between healthy human individuals. Method: immunoSEQ multiplex PCR; TCRdb's copy keeps in-frame clones and lacks some. The sample consists of fewer than 200,000 clones, about 66% of them appearing once. Sequenced material: memory CD4+ T cells sorted from blood. The receptors were gathered from a man under 40 in good health. CDR3s include the opening cysteine and the closing phenylalanine or tryptophan. D genes are given only for firm matches. Size is omitted from some rows. Given values are once, few, many or a class for expanded clones.

d_gene	j_gene	abundance	v_gene	CDR3aa	CDR3nt
.	TRBJ1-5	.	TRBV7-2	CASSLEGLPNQPQHF	TGTGCCAGCAGCTTAGAGGGACTGCCCAATCAGCCCCAGCATTTT
.	TRBJ2-1	.	TRBV11-2	CASSLEWARQDEQFF	TGTGCCAGCAGCTTAGAATGGGCTCGACAGGATGAGCAGTTCTTC
.	TRBJ2-6	.	TRBV11-2	CASSPFLHSSGANVLTF	TGTGCCAGCAGCCCTTTCTTACATAGCTCTGGGGCCAACGTCCTGACTTTC
.	TRBJ2-7	few	TRBV7-9	CASSPGPLYEQYF	TGTGCCAGCAGCCCGGGACCATTATACGAGCAGTACTTC
.	TRBJ2-3	.	TRBV5-1	CASARDSTDTQYF	TGCGCCAGCGCCCGCGATAGCACAGATACGCAGTATTTT
.	TRBJ1-2	.	TRBV4-3	CASSHERQDGGYTF	TGCGCCAGCAGCCACGAGAGACAGGATGGGGGCTACACCTTC
.	TRBJ2-5	.	TRBV2	CASRGEMGETQYF	TGTGCCAGCAGAGGGGAGATGGGAGAGACCCAGTACTTC
TRBD1	TRBJ2-7	.	TRBV28	CASSKTGSSYEQYF	TGTGCCAGCAGCAAGACAGGGAGCTCCTACGAGCAGTACTTC
TRBD2	TRBJ2-5	.	TRBV7-2	CASSLVGGSRLGETQYF	TGTGCCAGCAGCTTAGTTGGCGGGAGTAGGCTAGGAGAGACCCAGTACTTC
.	TRBJ1-5	.	TRBV30	CAWIDWGLQPQHF	TGTGCCTGGATTGATTGGGGGCTGCAGCCCCAGCATTTT
.	TRBJ2-7	few	TRBV28	CASSLSGPLSYEQYF	TGTGCCAGCAGTCTCAGCGGGCCCCTGAGCTACGAGCAGTACTTC
.	TRBJ2-5	.	TRBV19	CASSPTGYGRETQYF	TGTGCCAGTAGCCCGACAGGCTATGGGAGAGAGACCCAGTACTTC